This T cell receptor beta chain came from a study of blood T cell repertoires in COVID-19. On the study more broadly: The analysed material was cDNA or gDNA that came from T cells, B-cell-depleted T cells, or PBMCs.

Assay used: immunoSEQ multiplex PCR; TCRdb lists only in-frame clones, some missing. The sample holds around 150,000 clones; about three quarters are singletons and the top ten take around 3%. The CDR3 runs 16 residues. Trimming cost V 2 bases and J 3 bases; bases outside gene matches: 7. The germline V gene encodes CDR1 SGHVS and CDR2 FQNEAQ. Recruitment covered roughly 22 US areas and drew participants whose ages spanned about 18 to 89 years. Participant reports of clinical history set cohort assignment. Cohort 3 donors counted as recovered after two negative PCRs, clearance, or resolved symptoms. Only a few counts were recorded for this clone.

Sequencing was done on a sample of PBMCs or T cells enriched from blood (not recorded which). The source of this sequence is a woman aged 50 to 60 who had recovered from COVID-19. The chain carries TRBV7-8 and TRBJ1-2, with 9 positions matching TRBD1. The CDR3 spells CASSLYRGLEDYGYTF. CDR3 DNA: TGTGCCAGCAGCTTATACAGGGGGCTAGAGGACTATGGCTACACCTTC.